Following are 29 T cell receptor beta chains from one sample sequenced in a study of blood T cell repertoires in COVID-19. Method: immunoSEQ multiplex PCR; TCRdb's copy keeps in-frame clones and lacks some. The sample gives approximately 300,000 clones, roughly 85% of which show up once; approximately 1.9% is in the top ten. Sequences were obtained from PBMCs or T cells enriched from blood (not recorded which). The receptors were gathered from a woman in her thirties who had been exposed to COVID-19.

This rearrangement joins TRBV12-3 or TRBV12-4 to TRBJ2-7; 7 bases are shared with TRBD2. The CDR3 sequence is 11 residues long. V shed 8 bases, J shed 6 bases, and the junction held 4 bases outside the gene matches. CDR3 region: CASGWGGEQYF. As DNA, the CDR3 is TGTGCCAGCGGTTGGGGGGGCGAGCAGTACTTC.

This sequence joins TRBV6-5 and TRBJ1-5; 9 positions agree with TRBD1. Germline-derived CDR1 and CDR2 are MNHEY and SVGAGI. Trimming took 6 bases from V and 5 from J; bases not matched to a gene: 5. CDR3 length equals 14 residues. The CDR3 protein is CASSPGQGYQPQHF. As DNA, the CDR3 is TGTGCCAGCAGCCCGGGACAGGGCTATCAGCCCCAGCATTTT.

V usage is TRBV18 and J usage is TRBJ2-4, with 7 bases fitting TRBD1. This CDR3 is 16 amino acids long. In germline, CDR1 is KGHSH, CDR2 LQKENI. After removal of 3 bases from V and 0 bases from J, the junction contained 5 bases not matched to a gene. CDR3 sequence: CASSPDRTIAKNIQYF. Written as DNA, the CDR3 is TGTGCCAGCTCACCGGACAGGACCATAGCCAAAAACATTCAGTACTTC.

This rearrangement joins TRBV5-1 to TRBJ2-3; D is perhaps TRBD2 (6 bases). This CDR3 is 16 amino acids long. V gave up 5 bases and J gave up 3 bases, with 19 bases separating them. Germline CDR1 is SGHRS and CDR2 is YFSETQ. The CDR3 DNA reads TGCGCCAGCAGTCAAGTAGCCGGGGGAGCGACAGATACGCAGTATTTT. It specifies CASSQVAGGATDTQYF.

This CDR3 is CAISAQGAYEQYF. CDR3 DNA: TGTGCCATCAGTGCGCAGGGGGCTTACGAGCAGTACTTC. The J gene is TRBJ2-7, the V gene TRBV10-3; TRBD1 aligns across 8 bases. This CDR3 region has 13 residues. Germline V lookup: CDR1 ENHRY, CDR2 SYGVKD. Trimming took 4 bases from V and 4 from J; bases not matched to a gene: 3.

The J gene is TRBJ2-1, the V gene TRBV7-9; D call uncertain. The CDR3 length is 14 residues. Trimming stripped 3 bases from V and 3 bases from J, with 9 bases between. Germline CDR1 is SEHNR and CDR2 is FQNEAQ (reference sequence). DNA for the CDR3: TGTGCCAGCAGCTTTGCAGTCCTCTACAATGAGCAGTTCTTC. Translation: CASSFAVLYNEQFF.

The rearrangement links TRBV2 to TRBJ1-2; 8 bases match TRBD1. Looked up from germline, CDR1 is SNHLY and CDR2 is FYNNEI. The V and J ends lost 8 bases and 3 bases, in that order; junction bases with no gene match: 8. The CDR3 runs to 14 residues. The CDR3 bases are TGTGCCAGCCAGACAGGGGTTGTCGACTATGGCTACACCTTC. Its protein is CASQTGVVDYGYTF.

The V and J genes are TRBV10-3 and TRBJ2-1; possible D gene TRBD2, 6 bases. Between the trimmed V and J ends, which lost 4 bases and 3 bases, there was a span of 13 bases. This CDR3 is 15 amino acids long. Looked up from germline, CDR1 is ENHRY and CDR2 is SYGVKD. This CDR3 is CAISVGEVGYNEQFF. The CDR3 coding sequence is TGTGCCATCAGTGTAGGGGAGGTCGGCTACAATGAGCAGTTCTTC.

The genes are TRBV3-1 (or the pseudogene TRBV3-2) and TRBJ1-1; TRBD1 agrees at 7 bases. The junction had 9 bases not matched to a gene; V was cut back by 4 bases and J by 1 base. CDR3 length: 16 residues. The germline gives CDR1 LGHDT, CDR2 YNNKEL (reference sequence). CDR3 residues: CASSLIGGGANTEAFF. For the CDR3, the DNA is TGTGCCAGCAGCCTCATAGGAGGGGGCGCGAACACTGAAGCTTTCTTT.

CDR3 in DNA: TGTGCCAGCAGCTTGAACAGGGGTTCAAACTATGGCTACACCTTC. Protein: CASSLNRGSNYGYTF. This chain uses TRBV13 with TRBJ1-2; 7 nucleotides align to TRBD1. CDR3 size: 15 residues. With V trimmed by 3 bases and J by 2 bases, 6 bases remained unmatched. The germline V gene has CDR1 PRHDT and CDR2 FYEKMQ (reference sequence).

V gene TRBV28 combines with J gene TRBJ2-7; D not certain. This CDR3 has 13 amino acids. The germline gives CDR1 MDHEN, CDR2 SYDVKM. Trimming cost V 2 bases and J 7 bases, with 12 bases left between them. CDR3 nucleotide sequence: TGTGCCAGCAGTTTAGTAGAGGATGGGGAGCAGTACTTC. Its protein product is CASSLVEDGEQYF.

The genes are TRBV18 and TRBJ2-3; 10 nucleotides agree with TRBD2. Germline CDR1 reads KGHSH; CDR2 reads LQKENI. J lost 4 bases, V lost 3 bases, and 7 bases had no gene match. This CDR3 is built from 16 residues. The CDR3 sequence is CASSPPQLAGPDTQYF. As DNA, the CDR3 is TGTGCCAGCTCACCCCCTCAACTAGCGGGACCAGATACGCAGTATTTT.

The chain couples TRBV5-1 to TRBJ2-5; TRBD1 is a possible D gene (6 bases). V was trimmed by 5 bases and J by 1 base, leaving 15 bases between them. CDR1 and CDR2 from the germline V gene are SGHRS and YFSETQ. The CDR3 consists of 15 residues. The CDR3 DNA reads as TGCGCCAGCAGTTTGACAGGTTCCTTCCAAGAGACCCAGTACTTC. Protein: CASSLTGSFQETQYF.

The chain has TRBV5-6 and TRBJ1-5, with 8 nucleotides matching TRBD1. This CDR3 region has 14 residues. From germline, CDR1 is SGHDT and CDR2 YYEEEE. With 4 bases clipped from V and 3 bases from J, the junction kept 3 bases outside the gene matches. The CDR3: CASSPRGPNQPQHF. DNA of the CDR3: TGTGCCAGCAGCCCCAGGGGGCCCAATCAGCCCCAGCATTTT.

The chain recombines TRBV28 with TRBJ2-1; no reliable D call. CDR3 length: 14 amino acids. Germline V lookup: CDR1 MDHEN, CDR2 SYDVKM. V was shortened by 4 bases and J by 0 bases, with 7 bases between the two germline ends. CDR3 in amino acids: CASSSDLSYNEQFF. DNA for the CDR3: TGTGCCAGCAGTTCAGATCTCTCCTACAATGAGCAGTTCTTC.

V and J are TRBV18 and TRBJ2-1; D perhaps matches TRBD1 (5 bases). The germline V gene has CDR1 KGHSH and CDR2 LQKENI. V lost 6 bases and J lost 8, with 26 bases in between. CDR3 size: 17 residues. The CDR3 DNA is TGTGCCAGCTCGCCCCTGCGACCAAATAGGGGTTTGGATGAGCAGTTCTTC. Translation: CASSPLRPNRGLDEQFF.

In the case of this clone: The sample contains more than one DNA sequence encoding this CDR3. The chain couples TRBV5-1 to TRBJ2-1; 8 nucleotides match TRBD2. Germline lookup yields CDR1 SGHRS and CDR2 YFSETQ. This CDR3 is 15 amino acids long. Trimming cost V 1 base and J 4 bases; bases outside gene matches: 4. The CDR3 DNA is TGCGCCAGCAGCTTGACTAGCGGAGGGTACAATGAGCAGTTCTTC. Amino acid sequence: CASSLTSGGYNEQFF.

The V and J genes are TRBV2 and TRBJ1-4, with 9 nucleotides matching TRBD1. The CDR3 has 17 residues. Per germline, CDR1 SNHLY and CDR2 FYNNEI. The ends lost 7 bases at V and 0 bases at J; junction bases unmatched: 9. This chain's CDR3 is CASKDRDRAPTNEKLFF. CDR3 nucleotides: TGTGCCAGCAAAGACCGGGACAGGGCTCCAACTAATGAAAAACTGTTTTTT.

This clone came up many times. V usage is TRBV24-1 and J usage is TRBJ2-1; TRBD2 aligns across 10 bases. Germline V gene lookup returns CDR1 KGHDR and CDR2 SFDVKD. This CDR3 region has 15 residues. V shed 2 bases and J 5 bases; nucleotides not matched to a gene: 2. This CDR3 reads CATSDWTSGNNEQFF. DNA for the CDR3: TGTGCCACCAGTGATTGGACTAGCGGAAACAATGAGCAGTTCTTC.

The gene calls are TRBV3-1 (or the pseudogene TRBV3-2) and TRBJ2-3; TRBD2 matches at 8 bases. Germline V CDR1 and CDR2: LGHDT, YNNKEL (reference sequence). Trimming took 4 bases from V and 2 from J; bases not matched to a gene: 5. The CDR3 spans 15 residues. The chain's CDR3 is CASSPRRGATDTQYF. The CDR3 DNA follows: TGTGCCAGCAGCCCACGGCGGGGGGCCACAGATACGCAGTATTTT.

The CDR3, as DNA: TGTGCCAGCAGCTTAGGGGACATAATATCACCCCTCCACTTT. Its protein is CASSLGDIISPLHF. The chain has TRBV7-9 and TRBJ1-6; maybe TRBD1 (6 bases). Germline CDR1 and CDR2: SEHNR and FQNEAQ (reference sequence). V was trimmed by 1 base and J by 10 bases, leaving 11 bases between them. The CDR3 contains 14 residues.

The chain recombines TRBV19 with TRBJ1-5, with 7 nucleotides matching TRBD1. The CDR3 spans 15 residues. From germline, CDR1 is LNHDA and CDR2 SQIVND (reference sequence). Trimming at V came to 5 bases and at J to 4 bases, leaving 8 bases not matched to a gene. CDR3 DNA: TGTGCCAGTAGTCCCGCTACGGACAGGAATCAGCCCCAGCATTTT. This translates into CASSPATDRNQPQHF.

The rearrangement links TRBV4-3 to TRBJ2-3, with D possibly being TRBD1 (5 bases). Trimming left V 0 bases short and J 0 bases short, with 10 bases between. The CDR3 runs 16 residues. Per the germline V gene, CDR1 is LGHNA and CDR2 is YSLEER. CDR3 loop: CASSQDRDRSTDTQYF. Written as DNA, the CDR3 is TGCGCCAGCAGCCAAGACAGAGACAGAAGCACAGATACGCAGTATTTT.

As DNA, the CDR3 is TGTGCCAGCAGCCAGGGGGGACTAGTGGTTGAGCAGTTCTTC. Residues: CASSQGGLVVEQFF. The rearrangement links TRBV4-2 to TRBJ2-1, with 8 positions matching TRBD2. V shed 3 bases and J 9 bases; nucleotides not matched to a gene: 7. The CDR3 is 14 amino acids. Germline V lookup: CDR1 LGHNA, CDR2 YNFKEQ.

CDR3 sequence (DNA): TGTGCCAGCAGCCAAGGGGGGGGGCGCAGGGTGGTGGATACGCAGTATTTT. Translated, it gives CASSQGGGRRVVDTQYF. The chain uses TRBV3-1 (or the pseudogene TRBV3-2) and TRBJ2-3; D may be TRBD2 (7 bases). This CDR3 spans 17 amino acids. Germline assignment: CDR1 LGHDT and CDR2 YNNKEL (reference sequence). Trimming took 1 base from V and 6 from J, leaving 20 bases between them.

For the CDR3, the DNA is TGTGCCATCAGCCACGGACAGATCAACACTGAAGCTTTCTTT. Translated, it gives CAISHGQINTEAFF. The V and J genes are TRBV10-3 and TRBJ1-1, with a possible D match to TRBD1 (6 bases). Trimming took 6 bases from V and 2 from J, leaving 13 bases between them. This CDR3 is 14 amino acids long. Per the germline V gene, CDR1 is ENHRY and CDR2 is SYGVKD.

This clone was recorded once. The V gene is TRBV12-3 or TRBV12-4, the J gene TRBJ1-2, with TRBD1 matching 9 bases. This CDR3 has 12 residues. After removal of 6 bases from V and 10 bases from J, the junction contained 6 bases not matched to a gene. The CDR3 DNA follows: TGTGCCAGCAGAGGACAGGGGAAGGCCTACACCTTC. It specifies CASRGQGKAYTF.

This clone was recorded at least ten times. The chain joins TRBV28 to TRBJ2-7, with D maybe TRBD1 (5 bases). Deletions cut 4 bases from V and 2 bases from J, with 18 bases between. Germline CDR1 reads MDHEN; CDR2 reads SYDVKM. The CDR3 runs 16 residues. The CDR3 nucleotides read TGTGCCAGCAGTTCAATTATTGACAGTCCTACCTACGAGCAGTACTTC. Residues: CASSSIIDSPTYEQYF.

V and J are TRBV15 and TRBJ2-7, with 14 bases matching TRBD2. The CDR3 length is 17 residues. CDR1 is LNHNV, CDR2 YYDKDF, per germline (reference sequence). The junction had 4 bases not matched to a gene; V was cut back by 1 base and J by 2 bases. The DNA for the CDR3 is TGTGCCACCAGCAGAGGACGGGGACTAGCGGGAGCCTACGAGCAGTACTTC. The encoded protein is CATSRGRGLAGAYEQYF.